The 21 T cell receptor beta chains below all came from one sample that was sequenced in a study of response to subunit inactivated influenza vaccine. TCRdb reprocessed the RT-PCR reads via MiXCR and lists one record per CDR3 protein. The profile covers around 190,000 distinct CDR3 sequences, with approximately 9.2% appearing a single time and 11% taken by the ten largest. Material: non-naive T cells sorted from PBMCs, obtained on the day of vaccination. Receptor source: a man aged 50 to 60 who received an inactivated influenza vaccine.

The chain employs TRBV18 and TRBJ2-1, with 8 bases identical to TRBD1. Unmatched junction bases numbered 11, after V lost 3 bases and J lost 10 bases. CDR3 length equals 15 residues. Germline V gives CDR1 KGHSH, CDR2 LQKENI. CDR3 sequence reads: CASSPAGQAKGEQFF. The CDR3 DNA is TGTGCCAGCTCACCCGCGGGACAGGCCAAGGGAGAGCAGTTCTTC.

This chain uses TRBV6-2 or TRBV6-3 with TRBJ2-7; D gene uncertain. Germline V gene data show CDR1 as MNHEY and CDR2 as SVGEGT. The germline V and J ends were trimmed by 3 bases and 3 bases, with 6 bases remaining between them. The CDR3 sequence is 12 residues long. The CDR3 is CASSYGVYEQYF. CDR3 DNA sequence: TGTGCCAGCAGTTATGGCGTCTACGAGCAGTACTTC.

In its sample, this clonotype was seen many times. The chain is built from TRBV5-1 and TRBJ2-4, with 9 nucleotides matching TRBD1. Germline loops: CDR1 SGHRS, CDR2 YFSETQ. Trimming cost V 4 bases and J 5 bases; bases outside gene matches: 4. This CDR3 region has 14 residues. This chain's CDR3 is CASSDTGGQNIQYF. The CDR3 region has the DNA TGCGCCAGCAGCGATACAGGGGGCCAAAACATTCAGTACTTC.

This clonotype was observed a few times. This rearrangement joins TRBV20-1 to TRBJ2-2; the match to TRBD2 covers 9 bases. In germline, CDR1 is DFQATT, CDR2 SNEGSKA (reference sequence). V was pared by 2 bases and J by 2 bases, with 3 bases of the junction left unmatched. This CDR3 region has 15 residues. The CDR3 DNA sequence: TGCAGTGCTAGACCTAGCGGGGTTAACACCGGGGAGCTGTTTTTT. Translation: CSARPSGVNTGELFF.

This clonotype was seen only a few times. The chain carries TRBV5-6 and TRBJ2-4, with D perhaps matching TRBD2 (7 bases). CDR1 and CDR2 from the germline V gene are SGHDT and YYEEEE. V lost 4 bases, J lost 6 bases, and 14 bases lay in between. The length of the CDR3 is 14 residues. CDR3 region: CASSGGGRGNIQYF. CDR3 DNA sequence: TGTGCCAGCAGCGGGGGGGGCAGGGGAAACATTCAGTACTTC.

The table lists this clonotype with many counts. The chain links TRBV4-3 to TRBJ2-1; 7 bases align to TRBD1. The CDR3 is 16 residues long. With 2 bases clipped from V and 8 bases from J, the junction kept 12 bases outside the gene matches. The germline V gene has CDR1 LGHNA and CDR2 YSLEER. CDR3 DNA: TGCGCCAGCAGCCAACAAAAAGCACGCCAGGGGGATGAGCAGTTCTTC. Translation gives CASSQQKARQGDEQFF.

This clonotype has ten or more counts. The CDR3 DNA reads TGTGCCAGCAGCCCTCCCGACAGGGGTGAGACCCAGTACTTC. Translation gives CASSPPDRGETQYF. The chain recombines TRBV12-3 or TRBV12-4 with TRBJ2-5; 8 bases align to TRBD1. Trimming cost V 6 bases and J 5 bases; bases outside gene matches: 8. The CDR3 sequence is 14 residues long.

This clonotype appeared a few times. The chain couples TRBV11-2 to TRBJ2-1; 8 bases agree with TRBD2. V shed 0 bases, J shed 0 bases, and the junction held 7 bases outside the gene matches. The CDR3 totals 18 residues. Germline values: CDR1 SGHAT, CDR2 FQNNGV. DNA for the CDR3: TGTGCCAGCAGCTTAGACACGGGGGGGCTCTACTCCTACAATGAGCAGTTCTTC. Its translation: CASSLDTGGLYSYNEQFF.

This clonotype came up a few times. The genes are TRBV9 and TRBJ2-3; 11 nucleotides align to TRBD2. This CDR3 spans 17 amino acids. Losses at the gene ends were 2 bases for V and 0 bases for J; bases not matched to a gene: 5. From germline, CDR1 is SGDLS and CDR2 YYNGEE. The CDR3 here is CASSVASGRTSTDTQYF. CDR3 sequence (DNA): TGTGCCAGCAGCGTGGCTAGCGGGAGGACTAGCACAGATACGCAGTATTTT.

A few counts support this clonotype. The chain recombines TRBV21-1 with TRBJ1-2; TRBD1 is the table's D call, not checked against the DNA. TRBV21-1 is shown as a pseudogene. This CDR3 has 13 residues. The CDR3 DNA follows: TGTGCCAGCAGCAAAGCGCGGGGGGATGGCTACACCTTC. It translates to CASSKARGDGYTF.

This clonotype was recorded many times. J is TRBJ1-4 and V is TRBV7-9; the match to TRBD1 covers 7 bases. This CDR3 spans 15 amino acids. V lost 3 bases, J lost 5 bases, and 6 bases stayed unmatched. CDR1 SEHNR and CDR2 FQNEAQ come from the germline V gene (reference sequence). The CDR3 bases are TGTGCCAGCAGCTTTGGGCAGGGGGTGAATGAAAAACTGTTTTTT. It codes for CASSFGQGVNEKLFF.

In its sample, this clonotype was seen a few times. The V call is TRBV18, the J call TRBJ2-7, with 8 nucleotides matching TRBD1. Per the germline V gene, CDR1 is KGHSH and CDR2 is LQKENI. This CDR3 has 12 amino acids. V was clipped by 5 bases and J by 3 bases; unmatched bases: 0. DNA for the CDR3: TGTGCCAGCTCAGGACAGGGCTACGAGCAGTACTTC. It codes for CASSGQGYEQYF.

This chain connects TRBV5-5 to TRBJ2-7; possibly TRBD1 or TRBD2 for D (5 bases each). The CDR3 is made up of 15 amino acids. In germline, CDR1 is SGHKS, CDR2 YYEKEE (reference sequence). Trimming left V 3 bases short and J 3 bases short, with 16 bases between. Here the CDR3 reads CASSSTSGTVYEQYF. The CDR3 DNA reads TGTGCCAGCAGCTCGACCTCCGGGACCGTCTACGAGCAGTACTTC.

In its sample, this clonotype was seen many times. V is TRBV20-1 and J is TRBJ2-1; D gene uncertain. This CDR3 region has 11 residues. V dropped 7 bases and J dropped 7 bases, with 11 bases sitting between them. Germline V lookup: CDR1 DFQATT, CDR2 SNEGSKA (reference sequence). The CDR3 nucleotides are TGCAGTGGATTCGGTAGTAATGAGCAGTTCTTC. It encodes CSGFGSNEQFF.

In its sample, this clonotype was seen a few times. This chain links TRBV27 with TRBJ2-7; D is perhaps TRBD1 (6 bases). There are 14 residues in the CDR3. Germline lookup yields CDR1 MNHEY and CDR2 SMNVEV (reference sequence). Trimming stripped 6 bases from V and 3 bases from J, with 15 bases between. The CDR3 nucleotides read TGTGCCAGCAGAAGGGGGATTTCCGACTACGAGCAGTACTTC. Protein sequence: CASRRGISDYEQYF.

V is TRBV24-1 and J is TRBJ2-3; D might be TRBD2 (5 bases). This CDR3 is 15 amino acids long. Germline CDR1 KGHDR, CDR2 SFDVKD. Trimming shortened V by 0 bases and J by 4 bases, and 10 bases separated the two germline ends. This CDR3 is CATSDLWADSDTQYF. CDR3 DNA sequence: TGTGCCACCAGTGATTTGTGGGCGGACTCAGATACGCAGTATTTT.

This chain's CDR3 is CASSSLPGQGDYGYTF. The CDR3 DNA is TGTGCCAGCAGCTCCTTACCGGGACAGGGAGACTATGGCTACACCTTC. The chain links TRBV7-9 to TRBJ1-2; the match to TRBD1 covers 9 bases. Germline trimming cut 4 bases from V and 3 bases from J; bases unmatched to any gene: 9. The CDR3 runs to 16 residues. Germline CDR1 SEHNR, CDR2 FQNEAQ (reference sequence).

V is TRBV20-1 and J is TRBJ2-7; D gene unclear. In germline, CDR1 is DFQATT, CDR2 SNEGSKA (reference sequence). Between the trimmed V and J ends, which lost 1 base and 4 bases, there was a span of 8 bases. The CDR3 is 12 residues long. The CDR3 here is CSARVDGYEQYF. The DNA for the CDR3 is TGCAGTGCTAGAGTTGACGGATACGAGCAGTACTTC.

In its sample, this clonotype was seen a few times. The genes are TRBV6-7 and TRBJ2-1; D possibly corresponds to TRBD2 (5 bases). TRBV6-7 is labeled an ORF, and its function is uncertain. This CDR3 contains 17 residues. Between the trimmed V and J ends, which lost 2 bases and 8 bases, there was a span of 22 bases. CDR3 DNA: TGTGCCAGCAGTTACGGATCCAGCGGCCTCCTCGGGGATGAGCAGTTCTTC. Its protein product is CASSYGSSGLLGDEQFF.

This clonotype showed up just a few times. The gene calls are TRBV18 and TRBJ2-5; unclear D gene. Trimming took off 1 base at V and 1 base at J, with 7 bases between the two ends. Germline lookup yields CDR1 KGHSH and CDR2 LQKENI. This CDR3 has 14 amino acids. The CDR3 spells CASSPRPGQETQYF. CDR3 bases: TGTGCCAGCTCACCACGGCCCGGCCAAGAGACCCAGTACTTC.

This clonotype was observed at least ten times. This chain joins TRBV29-1 and TRBJ1-1; 7 positions match TRBD1. The CDR3 is 13 residues long. Germline lookup yields CDR1 SQVTM and CDR2 ANQGSEA. Germline trimming cut 8 bases from V and 3 bases from J; bases unmatched to any gene: 9. The CDR3 DNA reads as TGCAGCCTAAAGAGGGACAGAGACACTGAAGCTTTCTTT. This gives the protein CSLKRDRDTEAFF.